This is a list of T cell receptor beta chains from one sample in a study of blood T cell repertoires in COVID-19. Assay: immunoSEQ multiplex PCR; the TCRdb copy retains only in-frame clones and omits some. The sample includes about 140,000 clones, more than 75% of them seen just once. The source material was peripheral blood. The receptors were sampled from a human donor in a cohort sampled during active COVID-19. The CDR3 runs from the conserved cysteine through the conserved F or W. Each record gives: J gene, V gene, D gene, clone size, CDR3 length, CDR3 protein, CDR3 DNA. D genes are given only for firm matches. Clone size, where shown, is once, few, many, or a class for clones that have expanded.

TRBJ2-3	TRBV5-1	-	-	15	CASSFAMGATDTQYF	TGCGCCAGCAGCTTCGCCATGGGGGCCACAGATACGCAGTATTTT
TRBJ2-5	TRBV20-1	-	few	11	CSAIPQETQYF	TGCAGTGCTATTCCTCAAGAGACCCAGTACTTC
TRBJ1-5	TRBV3-1/TRBV3-2	-	once	14	CASSQDRVNQPQHF	TGTGCCAGCAGCCAAGACAGGGTCAATCAGCCCCAGCATTTT
TRBJ1-1	TRBV5-1	-	-	14	CASSLQTTNTEAFF	TGCGCCAGCAGCTTACAGACAACGAACACTGAAGCTTTCTTT
TRBJ2-3	TRBV19	-	-	16	CASSIATSTVTDTQYF	TGTGCCAGTAGTATAGCGACTAGTACCGTCACAGATACGCAGTATTTT
TRBJ1-5	TRBV30	-	-	15	CAWSRRGGGNQPQHF	TGTGCCTGGAGCCGACGAGGGGGTGGCAATCAGCCCCAGCATTTT
TRBJ1-2	TRBV30	TRBD1	once	12	CAWITGADGYTF	TGTGCCTGGATTACAGGGGCGGATGGCTACACCTTC
TRBJ2-5	TRBV5-8	-	-	12	CASSLSRETQYF	TGTGCCAGCAGCTTGAGCCGAGAGACCCAGTACTTC
TRBJ2-1	TRBV3-1/TRBV3-2	TRBD2	-	14	CASSYSGLDNEQFF	TGTGCCAGCAGCTATAGCGGACTAGACAATGAGCAGTTCTTC
TRBJ1-1	TRBV18	-	-	14	CASSPLQENTEAFF	TGTGCCAGCTCACCACTACAGGAAAACACTGAAGCTTTCTTT
TRBJ1-4	TRBV3-1/TRBV3-2	-	-	15	CASSQDFRGNEKLFF	TGTGCCAGCAGCCAAGATTTCAGGGGAAATGAAAAACTGTTTTTT
TRBJ2-1	TRBV19	-	-	16	CASSIPTRARHNEQFF	TGTGCCAGTAGTATACCCACTAGAGCACGACACAATGAGCAGTTCTTC
TRBJ1-5	TRBV3-1/TRBV3-2	-	-	17	CASSPLFLQGSNQPQHF	TGTGCCAGCAGCCCCCTCTTTCTGCAGGGTAGCAATCAGCCCCAGCATTTT
TRBJ2-1	TRBV14	TRBD2	-	15	CASSIGLAGGLEQFF	TGTGCCAGCAGCATAGGACTAGCGGGGGGGTTAGAGCAGTTCTTC
TRBJ1-5	TRBV29-1	-	-	13	CSVQMGRDQPQHF	TGCAGCGTTCAGATGGGCAGAGATCAGCCCCAGCATTTT
TRBJ2-5	TRBV2	-	-	16	CASSGRWGPYQETQYF	TGTGCCAGCAGTGGTAGGTGGGGCCCGTACCAAGAGACCCAGTACTTC
TRBJ2-5	TRBV28	TRBD1	-	15	CASRPAGTGGETQYF	TGTGCCAGCAGACCGGCCGGGACAGGGGGGGAGACCCAGTACTTC
TRBJ2-3	TRBV10-3	-	-	13	CAIATGNPDTQYF	TGTGCCATCGCCACAGGGAATCCAGATACGCAGTATTTT
TRBJ2-3	TRBV3-1/TRBV3-2	TRBD2	-	17	CASSLGLAGVGTDTQYF	TGTGCCAGCAGCCTCGGACTAGCGGGGGTGGGCACAGATACGCAGTATTTT
TRBJ2-7	TRBV5-1	-	-	15	CASSLLPRTATEQYF	TGCGCCAGCAGCTTACTGCCCCGGACAGCTACGGAGCAGTACTTC
TRBJ2-7	TRBV27	-	-	14	CASSLEASSYEQYF	TGTGCCAGCAGTTTAGAGGCCAGCTCCTACGAGCAGTACTTC